This T cell receptor beta chain was retrieved from a study of vaccination and CD4 T cells after COVID-19 (dated by TCRdb to between 2021 and 2022). Turning to the overall study: Six males and four females were included in the convalescent cohort, with two Hispanic individuals, seven Caucasians, two Asians and one multiracial person represented. Control cultures used a CEFX viral epitope pool as positive control, an HIV-1 Nef peptide pool as negative control, or no peptide. In an earlier paper using these donors, memory CD4+ T cell crossreactivity between SARS-CoV-2 and common cold coronavirus spike proteins was assessed at the TCR clonotype level. Post-COVID blood samples from convalescent patients were collected a median of around 100 days after diagnosis, with a range of 35 to 161 days. Participants received two doses of either the Pfizer-BioNTech BNT162b2 vaccine (n=8) or the Moderna mRNA-1273 vaccine (n=2). The cultures were stimulated with overlapping spike peptide pools from SARS-CoV-2 and from the common cold coronaviruses HCoV-NL63, HCoV-OC43 and HCoV-229E. In under 13 COVID-19 convalescent patients and a handful of infection-naive healthy vaccine recipients, researchers compared the spike-specific CD4+ TCR repertoire from before mRNA vaccination with the repertoire from after. Post-vaccine blood samples were collected a median of about 66 days after the second vaccine dose, ranging from roughly 12 to 241 days. The paper as a whole reports these results and caveats: The number of convalescent patients in the study was relatively small, and the study did not examine early timepoints following natural infection. Among convalescent patients, a median around 86% of the SARS-CoV-2-reactive clones seen after vaccination appeared only after vaccination, which suggests priming specific to the vaccine. The median count of SARS-CoV-2-reactive clonotypes went up from under 25 after infection to more than 30 after vaccination, although the change was not significant. Of the vaccine-specific clones found in convalescent patients, nearly all (304 of 307) were mono-reactive for SARS-CoV-2 spike instead of being cross-reactive with common cold coronaviruses.

Libraries came from PCR. DNA from cultured CD4+ T cells underwent TCR sequencing with the Oncomine TCR Beta short-read assay at the Johns Hopkins FTIC core. The QIAamp micro DNA kit was used to extract genomic DNA from the cultured CD4+ T cells. Oncomine TCR Beta libraries from cultured CD4+ T cells were pooled with unique dual indexes and sequenced on an Illumina iSeq 100. From the authors' description of their analysis: Non-productive sequences were removed, and CDR3s that did not start with C, did not end with F or W, or were shorter than 7 amino acids were discarded. The MANAFEST web application was used to identify antigen-specific clonotypes by comparing peptide-stimulated wells against reference wells and other culture wells. Positive clones required FDR below 0.05, an odds ratio above 5, and productive frequency above 0.1% in at least two of three replicate wells. A clonotype counted as cross-reactive if it showed significant expansion both in the SARS-CoV-2 spike wells and in at least one common cold coronavirus spike condition. CDR3 homology was assessed with Levenshtein distances (stringdist) and unrooted phylogenetic trees (ape) in R version 3.6.1. Clones were called with MiXCR by TCRdb after fastp trimmed the public reads at Q25, and only in-frame beta chains were retained. Rows with a matching CDR3 protein are joined into one entry that keeps the most common DNA and genes. V and J calls and clone size were set by TCRdb, not the authors. The sample table contains 4,700 or so distinct CDR3 sequences; only one count was recorded for approximately 39% of them. The ten largest clones take up less than 45% of the sample.

The label giving this sample's treatment or condition can be read as: 10-day PBMC culture with coronavirus spike peptide pools or control peptides (ViraFEST assay). CD4+ T cells from unexposed donors were collected before the COVID-19 pandemic (2011-2018). The ViraFEST assay, used in the study, expanded antigen-specific T cells with peptide pools and then identified the expanded clonotypes through TCR sequencing. PBMCs were cultured at fewer than 2.5 million per well in IMDM supplemented with approximately 4.7% human AB serum and roughly 10 IU/ml IL-2, with about 9 ug/ml peptide pools added. On days 3 and 7, half of the culture medium was replaced with fresh IL-2-containing medium. Once the cells had been in culture for about 10 days, the EasySep CD4+ T cell isolation kit was used to isolate CD4+ T cells by negative selection. As cell numbers permitted, CD4+ T cells from unexposed donors were tested for reactivity to SARS-CoV-2 S and N and to four common cold coronavirus spike pools. Ficoll-Paque Plus gradient centrifugation was used to isolate PBMCs from whole blood, and the isolated PBMCs were then either used fresh or cryopreserved at -140C. Each culture condition was generally run in triplicate wells. Leukapheresis product for the unexposed donors was purchased commercially.

Concerning this clonotype itself: Which antigen it targets is not known. No per-base quality is available; no much larger clone lies one base away.

The germline V and J ends show losses of 7 bases and 0 bases respectively, and no gene match explains 9 bases of the junction. From the germline V gene (reference sequence), CDR1 is MNHEY and CDR2 is SMNVEV. The CDR3 goes from the cysteine to the phenylalanine over 16 residues. The read is trimmed to its CDR3 DNA, 48 bases read in frame from base 1. The chain links TRBV27 with TRBJ1-1; 9 middle bases align to TRBD1. The sequenced sample consisted of CD4+ T cells from blood, cultured in vitro. This TCR was recovered from a human donor in good health. The CDR3 in this case is CASTPGQGDMNTEAFF. The DNA sequence reads TGTGCCAGCACACCGGGACAGGGTGACATGAACACTGAAGCTTTCTTT.